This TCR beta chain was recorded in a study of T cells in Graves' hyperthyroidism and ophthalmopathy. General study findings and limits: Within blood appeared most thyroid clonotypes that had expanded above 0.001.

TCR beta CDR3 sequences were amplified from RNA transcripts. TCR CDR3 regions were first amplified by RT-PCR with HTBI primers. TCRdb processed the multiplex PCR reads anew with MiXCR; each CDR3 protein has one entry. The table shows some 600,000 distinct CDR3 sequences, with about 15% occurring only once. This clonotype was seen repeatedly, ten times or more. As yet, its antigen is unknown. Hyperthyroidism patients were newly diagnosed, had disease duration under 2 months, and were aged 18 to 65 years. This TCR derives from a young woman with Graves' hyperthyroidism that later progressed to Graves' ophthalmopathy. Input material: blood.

The CDR3 DNA reads as TGTGCCAGCAGCTCCTGGGGACAGGGTAGGGATACGCAGTATTTT. Translated, it gives CASSSWGQGRDTQYF. The gene calls are TRBV28 and TRBJ2-3; the match to TRBD1 covers 9 bases. The germline V gene has CDR1 MDHEN and CDR2 SYDVKM. The V and J ends lost 6 bases and 6 bases, in that order; junction bases with no gene match: 10. The CDR3 extends over 15 amino acids. Complete variable domain (other parts from reference TRBV28 and TRBJ2-3): DVKVTQSSRYLVKRTGEKVFLECVQDMDHENMFWYRQDPGLGLRLIYFSYDVKMKEKGDIPEGYSVSREKKERFSLILESASTNQTSMYLCASSSWGQGRDTQYFGPGTRLTVL.